Listed below are T cell receptor beta chains from one sample, sequenced in a study of identical twins. In TCRdb, the 5' RACE reads were re-called with MiXCR into one record per CDR3 protein. The sample holds some 97,000 distinct CDR3 sequences, under 7% seen once. Sequenced input: memory T cells sorted from blood. These receptors all stem from a woman aged 50 to 60 in good health. Each CDR3 is given with its conserved first and last residue. The order of the fields is clone size, D gene, V gene, J gene, CDR3 protein, CDR3 DNA. The D gene is left open where the match is weak. Clone size, where shown, is once, few, many, or a class for clones that have expanded.

>many|NA|TRBV5-1|TRBJ2-3
CASSEGPSDTQYF
TGCGCCAGCAGCGAAGGGCCGTCTGATACGCAGTATTTT
>many|NA|TRBV11-2|TRBJ2-4
CASSLSTYRLAKNIQYF
TGTGCCAGCAGCTTATCGACCTACAGGCTAGCCAAAAACATTCAGTACTTC
>many|TRBD1|TRBV3-1|TRBJ2-2
CASSRQGAAGELFF
TGTGCCAGCAGCCGGCAGGGGGCTGCCGGGGAGCTGTTTTTT
>many|NA|TRBV13|TRBJ2-1
CASSLLGGGGYNEQFF
TGTGCCAGCAGCCTCCTTGGGGGAGGCGGCTACAATGAGCAGTTCTTC
>NA|NA|TRBV19|TRBJ1-2
CASRTGLRGYTF
TGTGCCAGTAGGACGGGGTTGCGGGGCTACACCTTC
>many|NA|TRBV20-1|TRBJ2-1
CSASGSGGSYNEQFF
TGCAGTGCTAGCGGGTCCGGAGGATCCTACAATGAGCAGTTCTTC
>many|TRBD2|TRBV5-1|TRBJ2-5
CASGIGLAGETQYF
TGCGCCAGCGGGATAGGACTAGCCGGGGAGACCCAGTACTTC
>many|NA|TRBV10-3|TRBJ2-1
CAISEGRPGDEQFF
TGTGCCATCAGTGAGGGAAGACCGGGCGATGAGCAGTTCTTC
>few|NA|TRBV2|TRBJ1-5
CASSDFVGRQPQHF
TGTGCCAGCAGTGATTTTGTGGGTCGTCAGCCCCAGCATTTT
>many|TRBD1|TRBV4-1|TRBJ2-4
CASSQEGQPESIQYF
TGCGCCAGCAGCCAAGAGGGACAGCCGGAGTCCATTCAGTACTTC
>many|NA|TRBV20-1|TRBJ2-1
CSAPQGGENEQFF
TGCAGTGCGCCTCAAGGAGGGGAGAATGAGCAGTTCTTC
>many|NA|TRBV5-1|TRBJ1-2
CASSLDGWDYGYTF
TGCGCCAGCAGCTTGGACGGCTGGGACTATGGCTACACCTTC
>many|NA|TRBV4-1|TRBJ2-2
CASRNRKNTGELFF
TGCGCCAGCAGAAACAGGAAGAACACCGGGGAGCTGTTTTTT
>many|NA|TRBV5-5|TRBJ1-5
CASSLDSYVGQPQHF
TGTGCCAGCAGCCTCGACTCCTACGTCGGTCAGCCCCAGCATTTT
>few|NA|TRBV5-1|TRBJ1-1
CASSPSTANTEAFF
TGCGCCAGCAGCCCTAGTACAGCGAACACTGAAGCTTTCTTT
>many|TRBD1|TRBV6-1|TRBJ2-7
CASQPRQGADEQYF
TGTGCCAGCCAACCGCGACAGGGGGCCGACGAGCAGTACTTC
>many|NA|TRBV20-1|TRBJ2-3
CSASRSGADTQYF
TGCAGTGCTAGTAGGTCCGGCGCAGATACGCAGTATTTT